This TCR beta chain was recorded in a study of T-cell memory formation after mild COVID-19. The CDR3 runs 14 residues. Germline V gives CDR1 DFQATT, CDR2 SNEGSKA (reference sequence). Trimming pared 1 base from V and 2 bases from J, leaving 11 bases between. TCRdb redid the calling of the 5' RACE reads with MiXCR, one entry per CDR3 protein. The table has about 320,000 distinct CDR3 sequences, roughly an eighth seen once; the top ten hold around 20%. The V gene is TRBV20-1, the J gene TRBJ1-1; D not resolved. Input material: PBMCs or a T cell subset sorted from them (not recorded which). This TCR was recovered from a man younger than 35 who had mild COVID-19 (a few samples of this study predate the infection). Cell type and time point are not known. CDR3 loop: CSARVGPLNTEAFF. The CDR3 DNA follows: TGCAGTGCTAGAGTCGGACCATTAAACACTGAAGCTTTCTTT.